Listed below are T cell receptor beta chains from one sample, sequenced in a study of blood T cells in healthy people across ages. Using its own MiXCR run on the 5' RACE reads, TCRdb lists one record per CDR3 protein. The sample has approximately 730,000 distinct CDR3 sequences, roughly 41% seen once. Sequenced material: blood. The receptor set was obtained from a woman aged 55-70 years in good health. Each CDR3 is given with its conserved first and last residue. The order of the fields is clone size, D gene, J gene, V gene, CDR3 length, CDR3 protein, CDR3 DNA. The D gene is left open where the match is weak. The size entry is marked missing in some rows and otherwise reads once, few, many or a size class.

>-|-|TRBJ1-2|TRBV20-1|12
CSARVSGSGYTF
TGCAGTGCTAGAGTTTCTGGGAGCGGCTACACCTTC
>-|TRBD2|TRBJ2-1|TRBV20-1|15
CSAPTSGSLGNEQFF
TGCAGTGCCCCGACTAGCGGCAGTCTAGGCAATGAGCAGTTCTTC
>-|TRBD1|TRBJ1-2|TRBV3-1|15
CASSQAGGAAYGYTF
TGTGCCAGCAGCCAAGCAGGGGGAGCTGCCTATGGCTACACCTTC
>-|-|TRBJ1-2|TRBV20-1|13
CSAKWTANYGYTF
TGCAGTGCTAAGTGGACAGCTAACTATGGCTACACCTTC
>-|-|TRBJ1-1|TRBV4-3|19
CASSQDQGSLTGGSTEAFF
TGCGCCAGCAGCCAAGATCAGGGCTCCCTTACGGGCGGTTCCACTGAAGCTTTCTTT
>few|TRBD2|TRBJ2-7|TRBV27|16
CASSFQPPGTIYEQYF
TGTGCCAGCAGTTTCCAACCGCCCGGGACTATCTACGAGCAGTACTTC
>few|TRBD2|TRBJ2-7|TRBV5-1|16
CASSLGTSGRWYEQYF
TGCGCCAGCAGCTTAGGGACTAGCGGGAGATGGTACGAGCAGTACTTC
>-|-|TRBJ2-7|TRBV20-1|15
CSARVLAPNLYEQYF
TGCAGTGCTAGAGTACTAGCTCCGAATCTGTACGAGCAGTACTTC
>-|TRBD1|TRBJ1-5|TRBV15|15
CATSNRQGGFQPQHF
TGTGCCACCAGCAATCGACAGGGGGGATTTCAGCCCCAGCATTTT
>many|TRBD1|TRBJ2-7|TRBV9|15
CASSVGQGAPYEQYF
TGTGCCAGCAGCGTCGGACAGGGGGCCCCCTACGAGCAGTACTTC
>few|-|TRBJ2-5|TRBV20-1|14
CSARVTGRWETQYF
TGCAGTGCTAGGGTCACAGGGAGGTGGGAGACCCAGTACTTC
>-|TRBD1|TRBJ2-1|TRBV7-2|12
CASSVTGTALFF
TGTGCCAGCAGCGTAACCGGGACAGCCTTGTTCTTC
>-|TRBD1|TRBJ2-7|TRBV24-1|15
CATSGGQGIYNEQYF
TGTGCCACCAGTGGAGGACAGGGGATTTACAATGAGCAGTACTTC
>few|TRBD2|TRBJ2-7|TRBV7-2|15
CASSPGLAGMYEQYF
TGTGCCAGCAGCCCCGGACTAGCGGGAATGTACGAGCAGTACTTC
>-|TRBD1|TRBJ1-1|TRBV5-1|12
CASSPGGPAAFF
TGCGCCAGCAGCCCAGGGGGCCCTGCGGCTTTCTTT
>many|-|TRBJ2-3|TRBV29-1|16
CSVEDRKVLSTDTQYF
TGCAGCGTTGAAGATCGGAAGGTTTTGAGCACAGATACGCAGTATTTT
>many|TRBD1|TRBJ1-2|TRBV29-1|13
CSVAGQGVYGYTF
TGCAGCGTCGCGGGACAGGGAGTGTATGGCTACACCTTC
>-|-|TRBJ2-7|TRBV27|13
CASSDGGLVEQYF
TGTGCCAGCTCCGACGGGGGCTTGGTCGAGCAGTACTTC
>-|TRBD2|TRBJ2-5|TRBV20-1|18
CSARIMPGQRGNQETQYF
TGCAGTGCTAGGATAATGCCGGGCCAGCGGGGGAACCAAGAGACCCAGTACTTC
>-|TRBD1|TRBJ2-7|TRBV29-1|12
CSIRDRPYEQYF
TGCAGCATCAGGGACAGACCTTACGAGCAGTACTTC
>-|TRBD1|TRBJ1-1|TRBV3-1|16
CASSQGGTGLNTEAFF
TGTGCCAGCAGCCAAGGGGGGACAGGGTTGAACACTGAAGCTTTCTTT
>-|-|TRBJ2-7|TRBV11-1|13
CASSLLRDYEQYF
TGTGCCAGCAGCTTATTACGGGACTACGAGCAGTACTTC
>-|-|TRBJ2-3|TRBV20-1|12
CSVSGSKDTQYF
TGCAGTGTTTCCGGGAGCAAAGATACGCAGTATTTT
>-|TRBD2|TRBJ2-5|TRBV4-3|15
CASSLRLAGISEQYF
TGCGCCAGCAGCCTCCGACTAGCGGGAATTAGTGAGCAGTACTTC
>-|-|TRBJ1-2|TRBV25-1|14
CASSEGGTFYGYTF
TGTGCCAGCAGTGAAGGGGGCACCTTCTATGGCTACACCTTC
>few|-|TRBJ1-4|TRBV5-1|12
CASSLDSEKLFF
TGCGCCAGCAGCTTGGACAGTGAAAAACTGTTTTTT
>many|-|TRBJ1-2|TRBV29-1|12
CSVDTLNYGYTF
TGCAGCGTTGACACCCTCAACTATGGCTACACCTTC
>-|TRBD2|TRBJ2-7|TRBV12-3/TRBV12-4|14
CASSYGTSGNEQYF
TGTGCCAGCAGCTACGGGACTAGCGGCAATGAGCAGTACTTC
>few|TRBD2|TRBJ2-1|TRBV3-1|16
CASSHRRLAGGNEQFF
TGTGCCAGCAGCCATCGCAGACTAGCGGGGGGCAATGAGCAGTTCTTC
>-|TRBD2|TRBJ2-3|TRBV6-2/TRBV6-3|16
CASSRRLAINPDTQYF
TGTGCCAGCAGTCGTCGACTAGCGATCAACCCAGATACGCAGTATTTT
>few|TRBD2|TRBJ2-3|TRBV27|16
CASSLGLAGGEGTQYF
TGTGCCAGCAGTCTGGGACTAGCGGGAGGGGAGGGTACGCAGTATTTT
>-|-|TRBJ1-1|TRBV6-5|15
CASSEGGNLRTEAFF
TGTGCCAGCAGCGAAGGTGGCAACTTGAGGACTGAAGCTTTCTTT
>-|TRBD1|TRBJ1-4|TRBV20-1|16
CSARPGQGATNEKLFF
TGCAGTGCTAGACCTGGACAGGGGGCAACTAATGAAAAACTGTTTTTT
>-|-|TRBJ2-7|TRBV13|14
CASSMFGSIYEQYF
TGTGCCAGCAGTATGTTCGGATCGATCTACGAGCAGTACTTC
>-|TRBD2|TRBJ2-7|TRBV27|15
CASSSITSGNYEQYF
TGTGCCAGCAGTTCTATCACTAGCGGGAACTACGAGCAGTACTTC
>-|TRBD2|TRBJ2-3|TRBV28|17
CASSGALAGDFGDTQYF
TGTGCCAGCAGTGGCGCCCTAGCGGGGGATTTTGGGGATACGCAGTATTTT
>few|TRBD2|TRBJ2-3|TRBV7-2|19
CASSSTGLAGPLSTDTQYF
TGTGCCAGCAGCTCCACCGGACTAGCGGGGCCCCTTAGCACAGATACGCAGTATTTT
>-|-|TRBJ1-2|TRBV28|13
CASSLYPAYGYTF
TGTGCCAGCAGTTTATACCCAGCCTATGGCTACACCTTC
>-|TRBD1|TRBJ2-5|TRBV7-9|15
CASSFVGQGAETQYF
TGTGCCAGCAGCTTCGTGGGACAGGGGGCTGAGACCCAGTACTTC
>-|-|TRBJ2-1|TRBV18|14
CASSPLQAGDEQFF
TGTGCCAGCTCACCGCTCCAGGCTGGGGATGAGCAGTTCTTC
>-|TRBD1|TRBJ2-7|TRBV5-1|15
CASSLEQGAYYEQYF
TGCGCCAGCAGCTTGGAGCAGGGGGCCTACTACGAGCAGTACTTC
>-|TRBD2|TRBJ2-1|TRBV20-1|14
CSAKLAGGSGEQFF
TGCAGTGCAAAACTAGCGGGGGGGTCGGGTGAGCAGTTCTTC
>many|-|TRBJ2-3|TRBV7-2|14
CASSPGANADTQYF
TGTGCCAGCAGCCCCGGGGCGAATGCAGATACGCAGTATTTT
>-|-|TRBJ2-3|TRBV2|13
CAGLRRAEDTQYF
TGTGCCGGCCTGAGAAGGGCCGAAGATACGCAGTATTTT
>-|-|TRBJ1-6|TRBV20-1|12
CSAHRANSPLHF
TGCAGTGCCCACAGAGCTAATTCACCCCTCCACTTT
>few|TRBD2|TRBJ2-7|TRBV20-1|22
CSVRGGPSGSKSQLGSTYEQYF
TGCAGTGTGAGAGGTGGTCCTAGCGGGAGCAAATCCCAACTCGGATCCACCTACGAGCAGTACTTC
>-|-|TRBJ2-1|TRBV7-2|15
CASSLNGGGGGEQFF
TGTGCCAGCAGCTTGAATGGGGGCGGAGGGGGTGAGCAGTTCTTC
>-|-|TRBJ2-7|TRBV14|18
CASSQDERMTVPPSEQYF
TGTGCCAGCAGCCAAGACGAACGAATGACGGTCCCTCCCTCCGAGCAGTACTTC
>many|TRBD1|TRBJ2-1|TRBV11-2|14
CASSFKAGGYEQFF
TGTGCCAGCAGCTTCAAAGCAGGGGGCTATGAGCAGTTCTTC
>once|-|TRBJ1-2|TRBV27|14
CASSLSGGAYGYTF
TGTGCCAGCAGTTTATCGGGGGGGGCCTATGGCTACACCTTC
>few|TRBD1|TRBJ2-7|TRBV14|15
CASSRPGTGFNEQYF
TGTGCCAGCAGCCGTCCCGGGACAGGGTTCAACGAGCAGTACTTC
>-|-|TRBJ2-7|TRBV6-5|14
CASRLDYYNNEQYF
TGTGCCAGCAGGCTAGATTATTATAACAATGAGCAGTACTTC
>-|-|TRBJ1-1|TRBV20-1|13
CSARDSKGWGAFF
TGCAGTGCTAGAGATAGTAAAGGGTGGGGAGCTTTCTTT
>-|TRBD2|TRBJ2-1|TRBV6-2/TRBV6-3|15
CVSTLAGVLYNEQFF
TGTGTCAGCACGCTAGCGGGAGTGCTCTACAATGAGCAGTTCTTC